This T cell receptor beta chain is from a study of blood T cell repertoires in COVID-19. On the study more broadly: Whether acute or convalescent, the COVID-19 samples came from the United States, Italy and Spain. T cells, B-cell-depleted T cells, or PBMCs provided the cDNA or gDNA that served as material.

The V gene lost 2 bases and the J gene lost 3 bases, with 7 bases spanning the gap. Germline CDR1 MNHEY, CDR2 SMNVEV (reference sequence). The CDR3 extends over 13 amino acids. Original data processing: Quantification of nucleated cells was approximated via reference gene primer amplification. Only in-frame clones appear in the TCRdb table, and some are missing; sequencing was by immunoSEQ multiplex PCR. D and trimming come from the DNA, and the V and J calls and clone size come from that table. The data contain approximately 26,000 clones, 70% to 85% of them singletons. The specimen was peripheral blood. This sequence was found in a man older than 75 with active or convalescent COVID-19. J is TRBJ1-2 and V is TRBV27; D is ambiguous. CDR3 nucleotides: TGTGCCAGCAGTTTACACGGGGACTATGGCTACACCTTC. Amino acids: CASSLHGDYGYTF.